Listed here is a single T cell receptor (beta chain). This clonotype showed up just once. The clone's antigen remains unknown. No much larger clone exists at a distance of one base, and base qualities are not known. One read offers little support. This record comes from a study of T cells in Graves' hyperthyroidism and ophthalmopathy (dated 2019 in TCRdb). About the investigation overall: Peripheral blood samples were taken at initial diagnosis, before any treatment was given. The study also compared thyroid tissue and blood T-cell repertoires from a handful of Graves' hyperthyroidism patients. The roughly 90 discovery patients were divided at random into training and test sets in a 7:3 ratio. The paper reports TCR Vbeta CDR3 sequencing of roughly 140 peripheral blood samples: approximately 43 ophthalmopathy, fewer than 80 hyperthyroidism and around 17 progressor patients. To identify TCR V-J signatures that set the groups apart, the researchers used a discovery cohort of 100 patients, made up of 40 to 45 with Graves' ophthalmopathy and some 56 with stable Graves' hyperthyroidism. Prospective prediction of ophthalmopathy was tested in an independent validation cohort of about 19 hyperthyroidism patients and around 16 patients who later progressed to ophthalmopathy. Once sampling was done, hyperthyroidism patients were given methimazole at a starting dose of 30 mg daily, whereas ophthalmopathy patients were given high-dose intravenous methylprednisolone. General study outcomes and caveats: Most expanded thyroid clonotypes (frequency above 0.001) were also detected in blood, suggesting blood repertoires may reflect thyroid immune responses. A 13 V-J signature model separated ophthalmopathy from stable hyperthyroidism, with approximately 86% sensitivity and about 81% specificity in cross-validation and 80%/75% in testing. Sample size was not statistically predetermined, and blinding of investigators to group allocation was not performed. In validation, the model predicted progression to ophthalmopathy a median of about 6.5 months before onset, with about 64% sensitivity and almost 75% specificity.

The germline V gene provides CDR1 MGHDK and CDR2 SYGVNS. Trimming leaves V shorter by 7 bases and J shorter by 1 base, with the junction holding 9 bases beyond the gene matches. The CDR3 starts with the cysteine, ends with the phenylalanine, and has 15 residues. Only the CDR3 portion is preserved as DNA: 45 bases, with reading frame beginning at the first base. Graves' hyperthyroidism was defined as stable when no progression to ophthalmopathy occurred over 18 months of follow-up. Hyperthyroidism patients were aged 18 to 65 years and newly diagnosed, with disease duration of less than 2 months. Exclusion was applied to patients with uncontrolled infections, other autoimmune diseases, pregnancy or lactation. Clinical symptoms, serum thyroxine and TRAb, thyroid ultrasound, and orbital computed tomography formed the basis for the diagnoses. Ficoll-Paque density gradient centrifugation was used to isolate PBMCs from 10 ml of fresh peripheral blood. Total RNA was extracted using Trizol reagent, and RNA quality was assessed on an Agilent 2100 Bioanalyzer.

The TCR beta CDR3 regions were amplified from RNA transcripts. A first-round RT-PCR of the TCR CDR3 used the HTBI primer set with the Qiagen OneStep RT-PCR kit. Libraries were constructed in a second round of multiplex PCR, after which size selection and purification were carried out. The libraries were sequenced on an Illumina HiSeq2000 using paired-end 100 bp reads. Turning to the authors' computational methods: Raw data were processed with SOAPnuke, discarding reads with adapters, uncalled bases, mean Phred below 15, or no exact constant-primer or identifier match. High-quality paired reads were merged with COPE v1.2.5, and unique nucleotide sequences were defined as clonotypes. Clonotypes were aligned to IMGT TRBV, TRBD and TRBJ reference segments using MiTCR v1.1. Only V-J combinations with frequency above 0.0001, covering 99% to 99.2% of repertoires, were analysed. A TCS score was defined as the ratio of F50 (clonal expansion) to E x V (chaos), with BLOSUM62-based TCRdist applied between CDR3 peptides within each V-J. Welch's t-statistics and random forest reduced roughly 540 V-J features to roughly 13, which were used in a naive Bayes classifier (R e1071). TCRdb reran the public reads through fastp at Q25 and MiXCR, keeping productive beta chains. Merged by CDR3 protein, the rows form single entries marked with the most common genes and DNA. TCRdb, rather than the study authors, made the V and J calls. This sample gives around 520,000 distinct CDR3 sequences in total; approximately 15% of them show up just once. Less than 20% of the sample is held by the ten biggest clonotypes.

The V gene is TRBV25-1 and the J gene is TRBJ1-1; TRBD1 fits 7 bases in the junction. Source material: blood. This TCR was recovered from a woman aged 18-30 years with Graves' hyperthyroidism. The base sequence is TGTGCCAGCACTACCTCCTACAGGGGGAACACTGAAGCTTTCTTT. Its amino acids are CASTTSYRGNTEAFF.